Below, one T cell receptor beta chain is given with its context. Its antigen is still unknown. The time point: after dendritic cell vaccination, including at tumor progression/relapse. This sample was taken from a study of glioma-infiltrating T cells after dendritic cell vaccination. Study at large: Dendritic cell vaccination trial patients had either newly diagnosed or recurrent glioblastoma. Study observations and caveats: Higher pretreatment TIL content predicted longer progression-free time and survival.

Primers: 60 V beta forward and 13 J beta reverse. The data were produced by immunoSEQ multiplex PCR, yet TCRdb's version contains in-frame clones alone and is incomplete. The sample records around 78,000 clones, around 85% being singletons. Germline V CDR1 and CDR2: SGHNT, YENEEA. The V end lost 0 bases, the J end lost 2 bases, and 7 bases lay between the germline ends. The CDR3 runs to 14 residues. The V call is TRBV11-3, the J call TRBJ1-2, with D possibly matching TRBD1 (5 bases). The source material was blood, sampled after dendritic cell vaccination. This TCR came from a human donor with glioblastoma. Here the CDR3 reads CASSLDWGNYGYTF. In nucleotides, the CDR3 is TGTGCCAGCAGCTTAGATTGGGGCAACTATGGCTACACCTTC. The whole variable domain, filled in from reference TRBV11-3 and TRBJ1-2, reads EAGVVQSPRYKIIEKKQPVAFWCNPISGHNTLYWYLQNLGQGPELLIRYENEEAVDDSQLPKDRFSAERLKGVDSTLKIQPAELGDSAVYLCASSLDWGNYGYTFGSGTRLTVV.